The 9 T cell receptor beta chains given below trace back to one sample, sequenced in a study of blood T cell repertoires in COVID-19. Assay used: immunoSEQ multiplex PCR; TCRdb lists only in-frame clones, some missing. The profile shows about 100,000 clones, 80% to 95% of them singletons. The sample comprised peripheral blood. The receptors were gathered from a woman between 45 and 65 years old with COVID-19, enrolled during active disease.

The V gene is TRBV28, the J gene TRBJ1-5, with no clear D. This CDR3 region has 15 residues. Germline lookup yields CDR1 MDHEN and CDR2 SYDVKM. V was pared by 1 base and J by 7 bases, with 14 bases between. CDR3 in amino acids: CASSLLEGWEQPQHF. CDR3 sequence (DNA): TGTGCCAGCAGTTTATTAGAAGGGTGGGAGCAGCCCCAGCATTTT.

The V and J genes are TRBV2 and TRBJ2-7, with unresolved D. The V and J ends lost 5 bases and 4 bases respectively, with 9 bases between them. The CDR3 extends over 12 amino acids. The germline CDR1 and CDR2 sequences are SNHLY and FYNNEI. The CDR3 sequence: CASSPLVYEQYV. CDR3 in DNA: TGTGCCAGCAGTCCTCTAGTGTACGAGCAGTACGTC.

The chain uses TRBV6-6 and TRBJ1-1; TRBD1 matches 10 bases. V shed 5 bases and J 11 bases; nucleotides not matched to a gene: 14. Germline V lookup: CDR1 MNHNY, CDR2 SVGAGI (reference sequence). This CDR3 has 15 residues. The CDR3 DNA sequence: TGTGCCAGCAGTACCCCGACAGGGGGCGGTGGGTGGGCTTTCTTT. Amino acids: CASSTPTGGGGWAFF.

This chain joins TRBV5-1 and TRBJ1-4; D gene uncertain. Trimming removed 4 bases from V and 4 bases from J, with 11 bases in between. The CDR3 consists of 14 residues. Germline V gene lookup returns CDR1 SGHRS and CDR2 YFSETQ. CDR3 sequence: CASSRSRGNEKLFF. CDR3 in DNA: TGCGCCAGCAGCCGAAGTCGAGGTAATGAAAAACTGTTTTTT.

With regard to this clone: Different DNA sequences within this sample yield the same CDR3. This chain uses TRBV5-1 with TRBJ1-1, with D perhaps TRBD1 (5 bases). The V end lost 2 bases, the J end lost 10 bases, and 12 bases lay between the germline ends. Germline values: CDR1 SGHRS, CDR2 YFSETQ. The CDR3 contains 12 residues. The CDR3: CASSLAGIGAFF. CDR3 in DNA: TGCGCCAGCAGCTTAGCAGGGATTGGAGCTTTCTTT.

This chain uses TRBV12-5 with TRBJ1-1; no clear D. CDR1 and CDR2 (germline): LGHNT, FRNRAP. Trimming left V 2 bases short and J 1 base short, with 14 bases between. There are 16 residues in the CDR3. The CDR3 sequence is CASGLIPLFRNTEAFF. CDR3 bases: TGTGCTAGTGGTTTGATTCCCCTCTTTAGGAACACTGAAGCTTTCTTT. Filled out from reference TRBV12-5 and TRBJ1-1, the complete variable domain reads DARVTQTPRHKVTEMGQEVTMRCQPILGHNTVFWYRQTMMQGLELLAYFRNRAPLDDSGMPKDRFSAEMPDATLATLKIQPSEPRDSAVYFCASGLIPLFRNTEAFFGQGTRLTVV.

This chain uses TRBV6-5 with TRBJ2-3, with D perhaps TRBD1 (6 bases). This CDR3 comprises 13 residues. Trimming took 7 bases from V and 3 from J, leaving 11 bases between them. Germline CDR1 and CDR2: MNHEY and SVGAGI. This CDR3 is CASNVDRTDTQYF. The CDR3 nucleotides read TGTGCCAGCAATGTAGACAGGACAGATACGCAGTATTTT.

J is TRBJ2-4 and V is TRBV6-2 or TRBV6-3, with D maybe TRBD1 (6 bases). This CDR3 has 15 amino acids. V shed 2 bases and J shed 1 base, with 9 bases lying between them. Germline loops: CDR1 MNHEY, CDR2 SVGEGT. The CDR3 region is CASSYGRGAKNIQYF. CDR3 nucleotides: TGTGCCAGCAGTTACGGTAGGGGGGCCAAAAACATTCAGTACTTC.

The chain carries TRBV2 and TRBJ1-2; TRBD1 matches 8 bases. The CDR3 is 12 residues long. Germline-derived CDR1 and CDR2 are SNHLY and FYNNEI. After removal of 8 bases from V and 6 bases from J, the junction contained 5 bases not matched to a gene. The CDR3, as DNA: TGTGCCAGCGACCCAGGGGGCGATGGCTACACCTTC. As protein: CASDPGGDGYTF.